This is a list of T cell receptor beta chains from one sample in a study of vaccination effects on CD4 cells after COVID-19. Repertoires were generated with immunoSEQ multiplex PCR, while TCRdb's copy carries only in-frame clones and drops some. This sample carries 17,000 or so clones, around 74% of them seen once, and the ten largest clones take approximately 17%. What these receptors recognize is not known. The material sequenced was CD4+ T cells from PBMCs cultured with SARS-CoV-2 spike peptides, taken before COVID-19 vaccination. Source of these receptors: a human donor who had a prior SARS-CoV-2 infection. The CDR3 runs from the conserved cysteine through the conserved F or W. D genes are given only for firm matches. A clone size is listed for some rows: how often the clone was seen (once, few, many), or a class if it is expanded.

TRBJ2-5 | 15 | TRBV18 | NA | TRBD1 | CASSPRGQNQETQYF | TGTGCCAGCTCACCCAGGGGACAGAATCAAGAGACCCAGTACTTC
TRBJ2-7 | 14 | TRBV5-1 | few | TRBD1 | CASNPAQGAYEQYF | TGCGCCAGCAACCCTGCACAGGGGGCTTACGAGCAGTACTTC
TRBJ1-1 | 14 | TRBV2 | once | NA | CASRATALNTEAFF | TGTGCCAGCAGAGCGACAGCTCTGAACACTGAAGCTTTCTTT
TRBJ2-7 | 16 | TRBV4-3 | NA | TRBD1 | CASSQDWTGGRREQYF | TGCGCCAGCAGCCAAGATTGGACAGGGGGTCGCCGCGAGCAGTACTTC
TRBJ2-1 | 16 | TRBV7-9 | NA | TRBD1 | CASSWGDRGSYNEQFF | TGTGCCAGCAGCTGGGGGGACAGGGGTTCGTACAATGAGCAGTTCTTC
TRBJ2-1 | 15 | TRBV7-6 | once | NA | CASSLMRQSHNEQFF | TGTGCCAGCAGCTTAATGAGACAGAGCCACAATGAGCAGTTCTTC
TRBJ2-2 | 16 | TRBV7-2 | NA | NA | CASSLMRLANTGELFF | TGTGCCAGCAGCTTAATGCGACTAGCGAACACCGGGGAGCTGTTTTTT
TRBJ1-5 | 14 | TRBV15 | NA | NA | CATSRDDSYQPQHF | TGTGCCACCAGCAGAGATGACAGTTATCAGCCCCAGCATTTT
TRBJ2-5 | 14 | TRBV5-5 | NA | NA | CASSLDGQQETQYF | TGTGCCAGCAGCTTGGACGGACAGCAAGAGACCCAGTACTTC
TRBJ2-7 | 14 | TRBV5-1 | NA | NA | CASSQNGAGYEQYF | TGCGCCAGCAGCCAAAATGGGGCGGGTTACGAGCAGTACTTC
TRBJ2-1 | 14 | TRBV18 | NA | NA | CASSPPSLGTEQFF | TGTGCCAGCTCACCACCGAGTCTCGGGACAGAGCAGTTCTTC
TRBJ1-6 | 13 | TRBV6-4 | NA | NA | CASSDSVNSPLHF | TGTGCCAGCAGTGACTCGGTGAATTCACCCCTCCACTTT
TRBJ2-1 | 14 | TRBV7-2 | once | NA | CASSLPGRGNEQFF | TGTGCCAGCAGCTTACCAGGGAGAGGGAATGAGCAGTTCTTC
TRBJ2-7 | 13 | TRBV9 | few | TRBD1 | CASSVSPGGMQYF | TGTGCCAGCAGCGTAAGCCCAGGGGGCATGCAGTACTTC
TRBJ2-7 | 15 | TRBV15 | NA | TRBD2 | CATSRGGAGANEQYF | TGTGCCACCAGCAGAGGCGGAGCGGGAGCAAACGAGCAGTACTTC
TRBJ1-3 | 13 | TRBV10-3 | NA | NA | CAIRDSSGNTIYF | TGTGCCATCAGAGACAGCTCTGGAAACACCATATATTTT
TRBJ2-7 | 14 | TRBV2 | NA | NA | CASTTQRESYEQYF | TGTGCCAGCACAACCCAGAGGGAATCCTACGAGCAGTACTTC
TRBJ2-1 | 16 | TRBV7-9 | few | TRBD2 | CASSFDLAGEGNEQFF | TGTGCCAGCAGCTTCGATCTAGCGGGAGAAGGGAATGAGCAGTTCTTC
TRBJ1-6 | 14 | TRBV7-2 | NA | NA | CASSLVQGRSPLHF | TGTGCCAGCAGCTTAGTGCAGGGGCGTTCACCCCTCCACTTT
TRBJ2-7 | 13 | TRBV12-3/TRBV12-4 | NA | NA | CASSLGRAYEQYF | TGTGCCAGCAGTTTAGGACGGGCCTACGAGCAGTACTTC
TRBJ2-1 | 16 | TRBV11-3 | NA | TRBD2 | CASSPSGSDVDNEQFF | TGTGCCAGCAGCCCTAGCGGGAGTGATGTTGACAATGAGCAGTTCTTC
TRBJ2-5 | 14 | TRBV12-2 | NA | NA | CASRTIGSGETQYF | TGTGCAAGTCGCACAATAGGGAGTGGAGAGACCCAGTACTTC
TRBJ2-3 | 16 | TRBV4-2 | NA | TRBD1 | CASSQVRTGVTDTQYF | TGTGCCAGCAGCCAAGTCCGGACAGGGGTGACAGATACGCAGTATTTT
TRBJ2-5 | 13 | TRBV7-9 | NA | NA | CASIAVGGETQYF | TGTGCCAGCATCGCGGTGGGGGGAGAGACCCAGTACTTC
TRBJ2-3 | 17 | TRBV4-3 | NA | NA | CASSPEIRGMLAGTQYF | TGCGCCAGCAGCCCCGAAATACGGGGTATGCTTGCGGGTACGCAGTATTTT
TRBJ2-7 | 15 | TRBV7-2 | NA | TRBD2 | CASSSGLALSYEQYF | TGTGCCAGCAGCTCCGGACTAGCTCTCTCCTACGAGCAGTACTTC
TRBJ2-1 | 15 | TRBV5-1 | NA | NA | CASSPSGPRLNEQFF | TGCGCCAGCAGCCCCAGTGGGCCGAGACTCAATGAGCAGTTCTTC
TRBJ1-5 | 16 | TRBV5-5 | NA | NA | CASSTFSGDSNQPQHF | TGTGCCAGCAGCACCTTTTCCGGGGATAGCAATCAGCCCCAGCATTTT
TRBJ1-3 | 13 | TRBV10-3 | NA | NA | CAIRDSSGNTIYF | TGTGCCATCAGGGATAGCTCTGGAAACACCATATATTTT
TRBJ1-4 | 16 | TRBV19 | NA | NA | CASSGQGFLTNEKLFF | TGTGCCAGTAGTGGGCAGGGGTTTTTAACTAATGAAAAACTGTTTTTT
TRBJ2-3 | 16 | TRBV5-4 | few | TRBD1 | CASSLSDRGNPDTQYF | TGTGCCAGCAGCTTGTCTGACAGGGGGAACCCAGATACGCAGTATTTT
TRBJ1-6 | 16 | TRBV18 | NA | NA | CASSPIRKDSNSPLHF | TGTGCCAGCTCACCTATTAGAAAGGACTCTAATTCACCCCTCCACTTT
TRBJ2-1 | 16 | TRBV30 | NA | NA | CAWSDPLIADYNEQFF | TGTGCCTGGAGTGATCCCCTCATTGCGGATTATAATGAGCAGTTCTTC
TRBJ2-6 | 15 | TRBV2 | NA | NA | CASSWGPSGANVLTF | TGTGCCAGCAGCTGGGGCCCCTCTGGGGCCAACGTCCTGACTTTC
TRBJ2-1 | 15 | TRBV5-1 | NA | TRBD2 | CASSLEAGGYNEQFF | TGCGCCAGCAGCTTGGAGGCGGGGGGATACAATGAGCAGTTCTTC
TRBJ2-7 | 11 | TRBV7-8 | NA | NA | CASSPSYEQYF | TGTGCCAGCAGCCCATCCTACGAGCAGTACTTC
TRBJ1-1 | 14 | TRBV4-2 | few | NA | CASSPVDRSGEAFF | TGTGCCAGCAGCCCTGTCGACAGGTCGGGTGAAGCTTTCTTT
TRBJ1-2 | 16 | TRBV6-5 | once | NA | CASSYRLATMGAGYTF | TGTGCCAGCAGTTACCGGCTGGCAACAATGGGCGCTGGCTACACCTTC
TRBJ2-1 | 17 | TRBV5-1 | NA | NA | CASSLESGEKGYNEQFF | TGCGCCAGCAGCTTGGAATCGGGGGAGAAAGGTTACAATGAGCAGTTCTTC
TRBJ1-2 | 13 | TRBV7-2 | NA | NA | CASSLGGTVGYTF | TGTGCCAGCAGCTTAGGGGGTACGGTTGGCTACACCTTC
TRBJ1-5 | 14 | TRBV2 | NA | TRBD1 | CASSWDSSNQPQHF | TGTGCCAGCAGTTGGGACAGTAGCAATCAGCCCCAGCATTTT
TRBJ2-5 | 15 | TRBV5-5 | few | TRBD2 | CASSFPSGNQETQYF | TGTGCCAGCAGCTTCCCTAGCGGGAACCAAGAGACCCAGTACTTC